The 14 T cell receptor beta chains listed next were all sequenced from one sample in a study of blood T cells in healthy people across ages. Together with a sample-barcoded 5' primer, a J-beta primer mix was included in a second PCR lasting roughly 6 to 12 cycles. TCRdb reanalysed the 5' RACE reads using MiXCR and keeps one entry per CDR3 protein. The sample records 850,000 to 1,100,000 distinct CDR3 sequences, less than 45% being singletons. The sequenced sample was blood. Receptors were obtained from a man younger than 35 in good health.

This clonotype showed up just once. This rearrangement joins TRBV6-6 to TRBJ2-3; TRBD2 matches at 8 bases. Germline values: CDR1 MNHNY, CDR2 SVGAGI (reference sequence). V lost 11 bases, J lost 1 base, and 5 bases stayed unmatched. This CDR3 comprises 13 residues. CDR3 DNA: TGTGCCCTCCGGGAGGGGGGCACAGATACGCAGTATTTT. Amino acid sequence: CALREGGTDTQYF.

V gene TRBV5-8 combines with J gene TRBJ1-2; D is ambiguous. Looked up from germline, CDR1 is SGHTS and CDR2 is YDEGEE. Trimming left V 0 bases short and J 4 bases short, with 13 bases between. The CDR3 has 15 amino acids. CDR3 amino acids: CASSLDGSSGYGYTF. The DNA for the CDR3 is TGTGCCAGCAGCTTGGATGGGAGTTCGGGCTATGGCTACACCTTC.

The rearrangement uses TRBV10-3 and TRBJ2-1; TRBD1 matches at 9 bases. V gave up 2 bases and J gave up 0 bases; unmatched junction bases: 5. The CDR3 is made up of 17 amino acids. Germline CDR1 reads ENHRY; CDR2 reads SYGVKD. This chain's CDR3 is CAISEATGGSSYNEQFF. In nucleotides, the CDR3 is TGTGCCATCAGTGAGGCGACAGGGGGGAGCTCCTACAATGAGCAGTTCTTC.

CDR3 in amino acids: CASSYGELRYGYTF. DNA of the CDR3: TGTGCCAGCAGTTACGGCGAACTCCGCTATGGCTACACCTTC. The chain links TRBV6-2 or TRBV6-3 to TRBJ1-2; D is unresolved. V lost 2 bases and J 4 bases, leaving 11 bases between the germline ends. The CDR3 has 14 amino acids. The germline CDR1 and CDR2 sequences are MNHEY and SVGEGT.

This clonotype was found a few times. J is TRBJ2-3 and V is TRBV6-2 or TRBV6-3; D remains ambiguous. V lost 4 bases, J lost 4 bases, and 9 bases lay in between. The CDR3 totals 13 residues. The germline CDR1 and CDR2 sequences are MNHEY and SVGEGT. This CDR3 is CASSSFSSDTQYF. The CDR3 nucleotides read TGTGCCAGCAGTTCCTTTAGTTCAGATACGCAGTATTTT.

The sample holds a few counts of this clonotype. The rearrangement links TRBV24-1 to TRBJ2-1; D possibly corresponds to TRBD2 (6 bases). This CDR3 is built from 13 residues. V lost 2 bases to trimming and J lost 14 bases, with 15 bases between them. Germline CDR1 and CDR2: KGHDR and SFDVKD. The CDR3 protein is CATSDWDSGGKFF. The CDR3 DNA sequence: TGTGCCACCAGTGATTGGGATTCGGGCGGGAAGTTCTTC.

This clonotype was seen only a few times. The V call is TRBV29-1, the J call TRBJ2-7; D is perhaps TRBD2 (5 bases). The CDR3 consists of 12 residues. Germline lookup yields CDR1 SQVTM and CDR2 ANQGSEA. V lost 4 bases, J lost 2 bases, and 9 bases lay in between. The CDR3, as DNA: TGCAGCGTTGCGGAGGAACCCTACGAGCAGTACTTC. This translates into CSVAEEPYEQYF.

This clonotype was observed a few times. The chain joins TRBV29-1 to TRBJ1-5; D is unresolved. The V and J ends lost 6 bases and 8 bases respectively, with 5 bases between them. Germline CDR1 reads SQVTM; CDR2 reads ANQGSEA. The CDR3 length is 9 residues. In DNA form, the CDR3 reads TGCAGCGTGGATGAGCCCCAGCATTTT. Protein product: CSVDEPQHF.

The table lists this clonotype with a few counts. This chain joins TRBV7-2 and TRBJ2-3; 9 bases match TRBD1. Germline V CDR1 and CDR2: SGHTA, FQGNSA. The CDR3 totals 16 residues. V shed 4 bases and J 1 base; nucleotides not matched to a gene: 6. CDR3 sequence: CASSSYRDRGTDTQYF. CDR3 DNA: TGTGCCAGCAGCTCGTACCGGGACAGGGGCACAGATACGCAGTATTTT.

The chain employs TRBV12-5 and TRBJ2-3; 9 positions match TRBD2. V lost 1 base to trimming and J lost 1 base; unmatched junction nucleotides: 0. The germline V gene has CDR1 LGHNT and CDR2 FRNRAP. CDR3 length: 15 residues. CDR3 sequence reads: CASGLGLAGTDTQYF. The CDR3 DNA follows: TGTGCTAGTGGTTTGGGACTAGCGGGCACAGATACGCAGTATTTT.

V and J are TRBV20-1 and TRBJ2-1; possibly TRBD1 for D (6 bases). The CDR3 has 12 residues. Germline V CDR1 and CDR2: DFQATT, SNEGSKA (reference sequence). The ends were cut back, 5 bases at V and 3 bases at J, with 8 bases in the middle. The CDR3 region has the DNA TGCAGTGCTTCGGGACACTACAATGAGCAGTTCTTC. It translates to CSASGHYNEQFF.

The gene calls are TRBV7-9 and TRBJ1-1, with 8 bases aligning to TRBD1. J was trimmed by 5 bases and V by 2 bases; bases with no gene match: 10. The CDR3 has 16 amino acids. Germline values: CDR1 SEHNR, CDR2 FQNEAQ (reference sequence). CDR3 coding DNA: TGTGCCAGCAGCTTAAACCAGGGGGCGATGGGAACTGAAGCTTTCTTT. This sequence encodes CASSLNQGAMGTEAFF.

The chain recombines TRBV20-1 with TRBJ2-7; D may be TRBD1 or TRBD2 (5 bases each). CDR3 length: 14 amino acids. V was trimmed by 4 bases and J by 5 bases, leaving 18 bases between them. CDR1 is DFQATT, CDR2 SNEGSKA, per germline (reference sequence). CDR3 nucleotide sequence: TGCAGTGCTAACCAAACCGGGGCTTTCCACGAGCAGTACTTC. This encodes CSANQTGAFHEQYF.

The CDR3 loop reads CASSYSAVAGDPYEQYF. CDR3 nucleotide sequence: TGTGCCAGCAGTTACTCCGCGGTAGCGGGGGACCCTTACGAGCAGTACTTC. The chain carries TRBV6-5 and TRBJ2-7, with 9 bases fitting TRBD2. V dropped 0 bases and J dropped 4; count of bases not matched to a gene: 10. In germline, CDR1 is MNHEY, CDR2 SVGAGI. The CDR3 is 17 amino acids.